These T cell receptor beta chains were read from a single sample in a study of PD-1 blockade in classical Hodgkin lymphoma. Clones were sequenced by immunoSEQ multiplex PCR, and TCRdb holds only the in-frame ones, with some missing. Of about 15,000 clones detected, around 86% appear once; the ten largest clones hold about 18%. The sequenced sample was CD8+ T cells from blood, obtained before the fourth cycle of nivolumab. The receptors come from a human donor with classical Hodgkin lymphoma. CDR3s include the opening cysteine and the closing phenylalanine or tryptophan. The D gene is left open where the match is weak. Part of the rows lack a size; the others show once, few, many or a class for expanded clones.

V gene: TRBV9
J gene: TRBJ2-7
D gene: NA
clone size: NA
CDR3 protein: CASSVGGGWEQYF
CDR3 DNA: TGTGCCAGCAGCGTTGGAGGGGGGTGGGAGCAGTACTTC

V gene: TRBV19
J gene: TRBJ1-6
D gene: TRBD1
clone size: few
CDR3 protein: CASTVGDRGISPLHF
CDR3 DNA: TGTGCCAGTACGGTGGGGGACAGGGGAATTTCACCCCTCCACTTT

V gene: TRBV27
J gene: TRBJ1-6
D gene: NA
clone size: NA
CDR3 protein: CASSLGGNSPLHF
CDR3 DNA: TGTGCCAGCAGTTTGGGTGGGAATTCACCCCTCCACTTT

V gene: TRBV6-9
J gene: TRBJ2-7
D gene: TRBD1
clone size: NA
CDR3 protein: CASTSNGTDYEQYF
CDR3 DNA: TGTGCCAGCACCTCCAACGGGACAGACTACGAGCAGTACTTC

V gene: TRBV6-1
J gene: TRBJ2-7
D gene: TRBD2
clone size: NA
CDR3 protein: CASSFFSGTYEQYF
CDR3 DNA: TGTGCCAGCAGTTTTTTTAGCGGGACTTACGAGCAGTACTTC

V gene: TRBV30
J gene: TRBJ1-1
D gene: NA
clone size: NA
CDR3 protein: CAWSWGPANTEAFF
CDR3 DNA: TGTGCCTGGAGTTGGGGGCCGGCGAACACTGAAGCTTTCTTT

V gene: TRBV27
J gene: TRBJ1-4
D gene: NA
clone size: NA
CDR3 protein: CASSFGEKLFF
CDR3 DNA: TGTGCCAGCAGTTTCGGGGAAAAACTGTTTTTT

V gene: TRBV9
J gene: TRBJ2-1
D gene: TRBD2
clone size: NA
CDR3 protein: CASSSSRETSGPYNEQFF
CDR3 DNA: TGTGCCAGCAGCTCAAGTAGGGAGACTAGCGGCCCATACAATGAGCAGTTCTTC

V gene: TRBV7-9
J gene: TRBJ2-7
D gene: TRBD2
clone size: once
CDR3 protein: CASSLDSGYSYEQYF
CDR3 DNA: TGTGCCAGCAGCTTAGATAGCGGGTATTCCTACGAGCAGTACTTC

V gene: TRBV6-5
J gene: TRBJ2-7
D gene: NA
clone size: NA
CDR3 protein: CASSYNGEQYF
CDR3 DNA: TGTGCCAGCAGTTATAATGGCGAGCAGTACTTC

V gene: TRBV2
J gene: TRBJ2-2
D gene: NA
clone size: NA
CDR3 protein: CASYPGSDYTGELFF
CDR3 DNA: TGTGCCAGCTACCCGGGCTCCGATTACACCGGGGAGCTGTTTTTT

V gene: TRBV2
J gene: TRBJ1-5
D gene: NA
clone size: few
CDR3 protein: CASSEDLSQPQHF
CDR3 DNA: TGTGCCAGCAGTGAAGATCTTAGTCAGCCCCAGCATTTT

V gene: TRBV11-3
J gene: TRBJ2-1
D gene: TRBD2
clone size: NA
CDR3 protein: CASSASGIHDEQFF
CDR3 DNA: TGTGCCAGCAGCGCTAGCGGGATTCATGATGAGCAGTTCTTC

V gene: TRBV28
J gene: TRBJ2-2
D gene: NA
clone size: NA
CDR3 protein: CASSSGLAPSNTGELFF
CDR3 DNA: TGTGCCAGCAGTAGTGGGCTAGCTCCTTCGAACACCGGGGAGCTGTTTTTT

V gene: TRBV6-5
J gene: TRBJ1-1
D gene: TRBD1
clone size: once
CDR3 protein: CASSMTGKYTEAFF
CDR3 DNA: TGTGCCAGCAGTATGACAGGGAAGTACACTGAAGCTTTCTTT

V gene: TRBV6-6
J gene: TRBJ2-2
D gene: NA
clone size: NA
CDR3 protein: CASSYSAGELFF
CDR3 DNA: TGTGCCAGCAGTTATAGCGCCGGGGAGCTGTTTTTT

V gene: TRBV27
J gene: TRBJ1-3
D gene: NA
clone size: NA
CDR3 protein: CASSLYGYPNSGNTIYF
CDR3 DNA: TGTGCCAGCAGTTTATATGGGTATCCAAACTCTGGAAACACCATATATTTT

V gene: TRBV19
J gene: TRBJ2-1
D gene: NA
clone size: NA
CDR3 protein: CASSIRPGARYEQFF
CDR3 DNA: TGTGCCAGTAGTATCAGGCCAGGGGCGAGATATGAGCAGTTCTTC

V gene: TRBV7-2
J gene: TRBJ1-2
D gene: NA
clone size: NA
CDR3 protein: CASSLVPEDGYTF
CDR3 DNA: TGTGCCAGCAGCTTAGTCCCAGAGGATGGCTACACCTTC

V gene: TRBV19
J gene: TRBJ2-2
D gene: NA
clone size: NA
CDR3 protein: CASSIGGVTGELFF
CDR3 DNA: TGTGCCAGTAGTATAGGAGGGGTCACCGGGGAGCTGTTTTTT

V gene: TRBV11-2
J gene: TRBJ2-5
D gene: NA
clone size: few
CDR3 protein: CASSLWGLETQYF
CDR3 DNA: TGTGCCAGCAGCTTGTGGGGACTGGAGACCCAGTACTTC

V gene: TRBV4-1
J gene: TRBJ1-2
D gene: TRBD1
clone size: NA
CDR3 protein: CASSQDGQGEDYGYTF
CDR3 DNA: TGCGCCAGCAGCCAAGATGGGCAGGGGGAGGACTATGGCTACACCTTC

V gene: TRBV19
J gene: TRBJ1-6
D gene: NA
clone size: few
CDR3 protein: CASSTDSSYNSPLHF
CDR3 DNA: TGTGCCAGTAGTACCGATAGCTCCTATAATTCACCCCTCCACTTT

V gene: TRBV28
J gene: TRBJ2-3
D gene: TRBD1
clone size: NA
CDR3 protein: CASSYGQGAVTQYF
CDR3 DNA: TGTGCCAGCAGTTACGGACAGGGGGCGGTTACGCAGTATTTT

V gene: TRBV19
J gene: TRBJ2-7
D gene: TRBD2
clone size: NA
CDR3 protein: CASSASGGSSYEQYF
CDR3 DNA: TGTGCCAGTAGTGCTAGCGGGGGGTCCTCCTACGAGCAGTACTTC

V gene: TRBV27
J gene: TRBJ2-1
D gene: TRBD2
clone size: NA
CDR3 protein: CASSYSGRVPYNEQFF
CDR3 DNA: TGTGCCAGCTCCTATAGCGGGAGGGTACCATACAATGAGCAGTTCTTC

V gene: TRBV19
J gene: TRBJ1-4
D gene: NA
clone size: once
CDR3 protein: CASSISGGSTNEKLFF
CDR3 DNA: TGTGCCAGTAGTATTTCGGGGGGGTCGACTAATGAAAAACTGTTTTTT

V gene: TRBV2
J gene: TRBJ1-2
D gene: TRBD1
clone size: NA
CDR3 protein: CASLGGTGADGYTF
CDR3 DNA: TGTGCCAGCCTGGGGGGGACAGGGGCTGATGGCTACACCTTC

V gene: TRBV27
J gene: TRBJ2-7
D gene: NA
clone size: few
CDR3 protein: CASSRTGTLNEQYF
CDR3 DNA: TGTGCCAGCAGCCGAACCGGGACGCTGAACGAGCAGTACTTC

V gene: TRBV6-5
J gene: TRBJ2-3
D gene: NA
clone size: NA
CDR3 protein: CASSYSSWQYTDTQYF
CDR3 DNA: TGTGCCAGCAGTTACTCGAGTTGGCAATACACAGATACGCAGTATTTT

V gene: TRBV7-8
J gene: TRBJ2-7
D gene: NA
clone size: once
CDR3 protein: CASSLNGAPGEQYF
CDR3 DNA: TGTGCCAGCAGCTTAAACGGGGCGCCGGGGGAGCAGTACTTC

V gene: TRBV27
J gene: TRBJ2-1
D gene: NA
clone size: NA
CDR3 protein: CASSTLGVTDNEQFF
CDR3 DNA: TGTGCCAGCAGTACACTCGGGGTGACGGACAATGAGCAGTTCTTC

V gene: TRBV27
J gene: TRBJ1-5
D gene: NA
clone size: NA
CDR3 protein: CASSSAVNQPQHF
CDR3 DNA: TGTGCCAGCAGTAGCGCGGTAAATCAGCCCCAGCATTTT

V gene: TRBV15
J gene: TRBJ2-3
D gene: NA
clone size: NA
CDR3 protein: CATSRPGQTSTDTQYF
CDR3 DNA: TGTGCCACCAGCAGACCCGGACAGACTAGCACAGATACGCAGTATTTT

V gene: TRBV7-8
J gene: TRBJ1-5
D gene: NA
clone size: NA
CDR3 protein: CASSLWPKGNSNQPQHF
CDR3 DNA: TGTGCCAGCAGCCTGTGGCCTAAGGGGAATAGCAATCAGCCCCAGCATTTT

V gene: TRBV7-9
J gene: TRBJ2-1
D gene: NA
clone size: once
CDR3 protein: CASSLRPHEQFF
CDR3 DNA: TGTGCCAGCAGCTTGAGGCCTCATGAGCAGTTCTTC

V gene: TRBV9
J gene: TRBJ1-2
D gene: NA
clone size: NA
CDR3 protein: CASSGQAVNRYGYTF
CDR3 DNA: TGTGCCAGCAGCGGACAAGCGGTCAACCGCTATGGCTACACCTTC

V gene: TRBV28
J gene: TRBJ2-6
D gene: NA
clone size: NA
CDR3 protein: CASSPPSTASSGANVLTF
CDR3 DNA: TGTGCCAGCAGTCCCCCTTCGACTGCCTCCTCTGGGGCCAACGTCCTGACTTTC

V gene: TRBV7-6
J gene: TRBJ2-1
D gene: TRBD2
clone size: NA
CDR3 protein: CASRRGEGCNEQFF
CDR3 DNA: TGTGCCAGCAGGCGGGGGGAAGGATGCAATGAGCAGTTCTTC

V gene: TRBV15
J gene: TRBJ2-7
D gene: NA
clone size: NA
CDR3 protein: CATSRDRVEQYF
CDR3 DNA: TGTGCCACCAGCAGAGATAGGGTAGAGCAGTACTTC

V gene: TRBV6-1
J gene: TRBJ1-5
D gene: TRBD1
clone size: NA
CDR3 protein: CASMGQGVKPQHF
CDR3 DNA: TGTGCCAGCATGGGACAGGGTGTTAAGCCCCAGCATTTT

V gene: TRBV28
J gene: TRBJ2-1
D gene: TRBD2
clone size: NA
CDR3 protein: CASIWRGSYNEQFF
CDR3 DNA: TGTGCCAGCATCTGGCGGGGGTCCTACAATGAGCAGTTCTTC

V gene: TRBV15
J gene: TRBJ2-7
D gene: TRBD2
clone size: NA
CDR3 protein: CATGLNLYEQYF
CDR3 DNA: TGTGCCACGGGACTAAATCTCTACGAGCAGTACTTC

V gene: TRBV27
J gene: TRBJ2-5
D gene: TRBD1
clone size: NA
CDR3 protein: CASSPNTGGETQYF
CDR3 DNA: TGTGCCAGCAGTCCAAATACAGGGGGAGAGACCCAGTACTTC

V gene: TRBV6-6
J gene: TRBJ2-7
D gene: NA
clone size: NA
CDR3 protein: CASSYSILREQYF
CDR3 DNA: TGTGCCAGCAGTTACTCGATTTTACGTGAGCAGTACTTC

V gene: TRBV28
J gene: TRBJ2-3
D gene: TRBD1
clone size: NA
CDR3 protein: CASSIPRDRVTDTQYF
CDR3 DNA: TGTGCCAGCAGTATCCCCCGGGACAGGGTCACAGATACGCAGTATTTT

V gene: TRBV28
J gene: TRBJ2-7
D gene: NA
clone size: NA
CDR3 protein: CASSLAGPPYEQYF
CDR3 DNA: TGTGCCAGCAGTTTAGCGGGCCCTCCCTACGAGCAGTACTTC

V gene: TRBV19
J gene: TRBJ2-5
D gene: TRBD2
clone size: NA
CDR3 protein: CASQEIAGDQETQYF
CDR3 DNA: TGTGCCAGTCAGGAGATAGCGGGGGATCAAGAGACCCAGTACTTC

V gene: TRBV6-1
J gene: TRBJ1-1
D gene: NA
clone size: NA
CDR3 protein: CASSVRTEDTEAFF
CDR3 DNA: TGTGCCAGCAGTGTACGGACAGAGGACACTGAAGCTTTCTTT

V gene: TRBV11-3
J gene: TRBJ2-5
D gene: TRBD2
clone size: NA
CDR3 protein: CASSLDRLGRAWETQYF
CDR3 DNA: TGTGCCAGCAGCTTAGATCGTCTCGGGAGGGCCTGGGAGACCCAGTACTTC

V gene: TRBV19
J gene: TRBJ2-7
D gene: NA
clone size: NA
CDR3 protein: CASSRWDPSSYEQYF
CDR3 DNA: TGTGCCAGTAGTCGATGGGATCCGAGCTCCTACGAGCAGTACTTC

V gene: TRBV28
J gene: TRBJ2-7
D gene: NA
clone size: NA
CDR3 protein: CASSLVEGEEYF
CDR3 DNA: TGTGCCAGCAGTTTAGTTGAGGGAGAGGAGTACTTC

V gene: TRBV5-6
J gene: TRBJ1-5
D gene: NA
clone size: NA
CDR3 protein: CASSLGAAGVQPQHF
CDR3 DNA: TGTGCCAGCAGCTTGGGAGCGGCGGGTGTACAGCCCCAGCATTTT

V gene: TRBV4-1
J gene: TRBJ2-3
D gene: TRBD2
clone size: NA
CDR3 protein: CASSQERTSGFADTQYF
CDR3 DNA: TGCGCCAGCAGCCAAGAGCGGACTAGCGGGTTCGCAGATACGCAGTATTTT

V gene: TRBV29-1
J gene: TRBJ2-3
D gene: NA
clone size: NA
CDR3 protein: CSVEWGASTDTQYF
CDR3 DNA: TGCAGCGTTGAGTGGGGGGCCAGCACAGATACGCAGTATTTT

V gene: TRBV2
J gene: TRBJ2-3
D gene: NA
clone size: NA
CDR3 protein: CASSVPAGQISNTQYF
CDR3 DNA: TGTGCCAGCAGTGTGCCAGCCGGCCAGATATCAAATACGCAGTATTTT

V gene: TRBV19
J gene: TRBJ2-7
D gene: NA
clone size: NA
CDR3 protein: CASSISPDTAYEQYF
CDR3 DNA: TGTGCCAGTAGTATATCGCCGGATACGGCTTACGAGCAGTACTTC

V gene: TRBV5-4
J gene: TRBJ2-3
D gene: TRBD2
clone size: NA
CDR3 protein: CASSLGPSGGALVDTQYF
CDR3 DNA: TGTGCCAGCAGCTTGGGTCCTAGCGGGGGGGCCTTGGTGGATACGCAGTATTTT

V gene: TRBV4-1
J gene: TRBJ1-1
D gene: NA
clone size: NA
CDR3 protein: CASSQVRQGITEAFF
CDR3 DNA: TGCGCCAGCAGCCAAGTGCGGCAGGGTATCACTGAAGCTTTCTTT